The clone carrying this T cell receptor beta chain was seen only a few times. This specimen belongs to a study of human T cells and chemical hapten exposure. TCRdb ran MiXCR on the RACE reads and lists one entry per CDR3 protein. The sample lists 300,000 to 450,000 distinct CDR3 sequences, approximately 5% occurring once. Time point reported: pre-sensitization, week 0. Specified treatment: therapeutic diphenylcyclopropenone sensitization with weekly scalp DPC. The CDR3 sequence is 13 residues long. V shed 9 bases, J shed 5 bases, and the junction held 6 bases outside the gene matches. Germline CDR1 is ENHRY and CDR2 is SYGVKD.

The chain combines TRBV10-3 with TRBJ2-5; TRBD2 matches at 10 bases. This TCR was sampled from a woman in her 50s with alopecia areata. Some clones in this sample may be carry-over from other donors' samples. The sample was whole blood, taken in connection with sensitization to the hapten diphenylcyclopropenone (DPC). In nucleotides, the CDR3 is TGTGCCATAACAAGCGGGGGGGCGGAGACCCAGTACTTC. Translated: CAITSGGAETQYF.